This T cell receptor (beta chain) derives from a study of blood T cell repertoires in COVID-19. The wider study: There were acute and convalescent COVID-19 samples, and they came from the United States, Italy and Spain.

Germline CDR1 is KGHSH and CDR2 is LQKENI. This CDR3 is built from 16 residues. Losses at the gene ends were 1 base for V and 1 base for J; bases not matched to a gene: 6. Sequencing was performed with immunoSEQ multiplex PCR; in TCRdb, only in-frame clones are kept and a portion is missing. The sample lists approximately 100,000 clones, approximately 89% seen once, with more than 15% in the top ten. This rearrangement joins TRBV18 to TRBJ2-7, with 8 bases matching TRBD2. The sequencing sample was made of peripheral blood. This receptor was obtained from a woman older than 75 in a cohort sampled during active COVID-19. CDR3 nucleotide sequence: TGTGCCAGCTCACCACTGACTAGCGATATGTCCTACGAGCAGTACTTC. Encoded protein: CASSPLTSDMSYEQYF.